This T cell receptor beta chain was sequenced in a study of T-cell reconstitution after alpha-beta-depleted transplantation in children. TCRbeta library construction was performed incorporating unique molecular identifiers. MiXCR was run by TCRdb on the PCR reads, yielding one entry per CDR3 protein. The repertoire holds a few hundred thousand distinct CDR3 sequences, with approximately 11% as singletons. The germline V gene encodes CDR1 SGHTA and CDR2 FQGNSA. This CDR3 has 15 amino acids. Trimming cost V 5 bases and J 0 bases, with 11 bases left between them. The V and J genes are TRBV7-2 and TRBJ1-5; D is unclear. This receptor was taken from a human donor who donated a stem cell graft to a child with acute myeloid leukemia. The starting material was PBMCs from the stem cell graft donor, obtained from the stem cell graft. Written as DNA, the CDR3 is TGTGCCAGCAGCCCTTACCCGGGTAGCAATCAGCCCCAGCATTTT. Protein: CASSPYPGSNQPQHF.